The 6 T cell receptor beta chains below were found in one sample sequenced in a study of graft-versus-host responses after intestinal transplantation. No antigen is known for these receptors. The protocol was immunoSEQ multiplex PCR, while the TCRdb copy is restricted to in-frame clones and leaves out a portion. The profile shows 100,000 or so clones, less than 90% of them singletons. The specimen comprised unstimulated CD4+ T cells sorted from spleen or lymph node cells, sampled before transplant. These receptors were collected from a human donor who was the organ donor for an intestinal transplant.

The rearrangement links TRBV7-2 to TRBJ1-2, with a tentative D call TRBD1 (6 bases). This CDR3 is 16 amino acids long. Germline V lookup: CDR1 SGHTA, CDR2 FQGNSA. With 6 bases removed from V and 5 bases from J, the gap between germline ends came to 22 bases. The CDR3 sequence is CASRLPGTRGGYGYTF. As DNA, the CDR3 is TGTGCCAGCAGACTCCCCGGCACCAGGGGAGGGTATGGCTACACCTTC.

The rearrangement joins TRBV23-1 to TRBJ1-6; 9 bases match TRBD1. TRBV23-1 carries the ORF label, with uncertain function. This CDR3 is 16 amino acids long. V was clipped by 8 bases and J by 4 bases; unmatched bases: 9. Written as DNA, the CDR3 is TGCGCCAGCGGCAACAGGGGGCTAGGATATAATTCACCCCTCCACTTT. Protein: CASGNRGLGYNSPLHF.

The rearrangement links TRBV5-1 to TRBJ2-7, with D maybe TRBD1 (6 bases). V lost 2 bases and J 4 bases, leaving 13 bases between the germline ends. The CDR3 loop spans 14 amino acids. The germline V gene has CDR1 SGHRS and CDR2 YFSETQ. The CDR3 loop reads CASSFRTESYEQYF. CDR3 DNA: TGCGCCAGCAGCTTTCGGACAGAGTCTTACGAGCAGTACTTC.

With respect to this clone: At one of its ends the junction is not consistent with the germline gene, which may arise from a read error. The chain carries TRBV6-5 and TRBJ1-6; D gene unclear. This CDR3 spans 13 amino acids. Germline lookup yields CDR1 MNHEY and CDR2 SVGAGI. CDR3 in DNA: TGTGCCAGCAGTAACTCACCCGAGAGGGTCCTCCACTTT. Protein product: CASSNSPERVLHF.

The chain is built from TRBV18 and TRBJ2-1; 8 bases agree with TRBD2. V lost 4 bases, J lost 4 bases, and 6 bases stayed unmatched. In germline, CDR1 is KGHSH, CDR2 LQKENI. This CDR3 is built from 15 residues. The CDR3 DNA follows: TGTGCCAGCTCACAGGCAGCGGGGGATTACAATGAGCAGTTCTTC. Translating it yields CASSQAAGDYNEQFF.

Only one count was recorded for this clone. This rearrangement joins TRBV6-5 to TRBJ1-2; D ambiguous. This CDR3 spans 14 amino acids. The V end lost 6 bases, the J end lost 4 bases, and 15 bases lay between the germline ends. Germline CDR1 MNHEY, CDR2 SVGAGI. The CDR3 nucleotides are TGTGCCAGCAGGCGAGAGGAGGGATTCTATGGCTACACCTTC. As protein: CASRREEGFYGYTF.